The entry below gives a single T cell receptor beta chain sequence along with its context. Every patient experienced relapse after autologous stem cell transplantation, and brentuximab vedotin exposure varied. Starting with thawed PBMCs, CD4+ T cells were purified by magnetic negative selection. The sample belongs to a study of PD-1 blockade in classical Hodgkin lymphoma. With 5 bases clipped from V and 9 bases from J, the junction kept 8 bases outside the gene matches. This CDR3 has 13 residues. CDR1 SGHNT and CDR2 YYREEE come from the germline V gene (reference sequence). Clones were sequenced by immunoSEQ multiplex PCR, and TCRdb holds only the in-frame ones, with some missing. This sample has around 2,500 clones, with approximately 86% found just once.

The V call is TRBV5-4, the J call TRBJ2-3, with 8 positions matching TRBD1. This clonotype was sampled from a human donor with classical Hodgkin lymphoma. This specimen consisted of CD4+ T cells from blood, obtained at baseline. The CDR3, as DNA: TGTGCCAGCAGTTTAGACAGGGGAGGAACGCAGTATTTT. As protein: CASSLDRGGTQYF. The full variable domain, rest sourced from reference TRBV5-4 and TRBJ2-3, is ETGVTQSPTHLIKTRGQQVTLRCSSQSGHNTVSWYQQALGQGPQFIFQYYREEENGRGNFPPRFSGLQFPNYSSELNVNALELDDSALYLCASSLDRGGTQYFGPGTRLTVL.